This is a list of T cell receptor beta chains from one sample in a study of OX40 agonist ivuxolimab in advanced cancers. TCRdb's copy holds only in-frame clones and misses some; the assay was immunoSEQ multiplex PCR. The sample records more than 55,000 clones, 75% to 90% being singletons. Material: CD4+ or CD8+ T cells sorted from blood, obtained in a trial of the OX40 agonist ivuxolimab. The receptors here all came from an adult with an advanced solid tumor such as melanoma, head and neck, liver or kidney cancer. CDR3s include the opening cysteine and the closing phenylalanine or tryptophan. D genes are given only for firm matches. Size is stated for part of the rows, as once, few or many counts, or as a class when the clone is expanded.

TRBV10-3	NA	few	TRBJ1-2	TGTGCCATCACCCTGGAGGGGTATGGCTACACCTTC	CAITLEGYGYTF
TRBV28	NA	NA	TRBJ2-7	TGTGCCAGCAGTTTTTTCGGACGACGAGAGGTCACCTACGAGCAGTACTTC	CASSFFGRREVTYEQYF
TRBV19	NA	once	TRBJ2-2	TGTCGGGCGCGGGGCAGGTCCTCACCCGGGGAGCTGTTTTTT	CRARGRSSPGELFF
TRBV19	TRBD1	NA	TRBJ1-4	TGTGCCAGTAGCCCCCCGGGACAGCCTAATGAAAAACTGTTTTTT	CASSPPGQPNEKLFF
TRBV5-1	NA	NA	TRBJ2-5	TGCGCCAGCAGCTTGGCGCTCGGAGGGGCGACCCTGGGAGAGACCCAGTACTTC	CASSLALGGATLGETQYF
TRBV18	TRBD1	NA	TRBJ1-1	TGTGCCAGCTCACCCCTGACAGGGTCTGAAGCTTTCTTT	CASSPLTGSEAFF
TRBV2	NA	NA	TRBJ2-4	TGTGCCAGCAGTGGCAGGGGACCCATAGCCAAAAACATTCAGTACTTC	CASSGRGPIAKNIQYF
TRBV6-4	NA	NA	TRBJ1-2	TGTGCCAGCAGTGACTCTGGGGGTTTCTATGGCTACACCTTC	CASSDSGGFYGYTF
TRBV5-6	NA	NA	TRBJ1-3	TGTGCCAGCAGCTTAAATGTCGGGAACTCTGGAAACACCATATATTTT	CASSLNVGNSGNTIYF
TRBV18	NA	NA	TRBJ2-1	TGTGCCAGCTCACCGACAGATTCCTACAATGAGCAGTTCTTC	CASSPTDSYNEQFF
TRBV6-5	NA	NA	TRBJ1-4	TGTGCCAGCAGTAGGACACGGCCGTTTTTCGAAAAACTGTTTTTT	CASSRTRPFFEKLFF
TRBV2	NA	few	TRBJ1-6	TGTGCCAGCAGCAAACAGGGTCTGAGGAATTCACCCCTCCACTTT	CASSKQGLRNSPLHF
TRBV25-1	NA	NA	TRBJ1-1	TGTGCCAGCCGCCTCGGAGGAACTGAAGCTTTCTTT	CASRLGGTEAFF
TRBV7-3	NA	NA	TRBJ2-1	TGTGCCAGCAGCTTAAGGGGGTTGAACTCCTACAATGAGCAGTTCTTC	CASSLRGLNSYNEQFF
TRBV18	NA	NA	TRBJ1-1	TGTGCCAGCTCACCTCGCGGAGGGTCAGGAGGCACTGAAGCTTTCTTT	CASSPRGGSGGTEAFF
TRBV5-1	NA	NA	TRBJ1-5	TGCGCCAGCAGCTTGGCCGGGGGCAGGGCGCCGTATAGCAATCAGCCCCAGCATTTT	CASSLAGGRAPYSNQPQHF
TRBV5-5	NA	NA	TRBJ2-7	TGTGCCAGCAGCTGGGGGTACGAGCAGTACTTC	CASSWGYEQYF
TRBV7-3	NA	NA	TRBJ1-2	TGTGCCAGCAGCTTAAGGGCAGGGATGGGCTACACCTTC	CASSLRAGMGYTF
TRBV11-3	TRBD2	NA	TRBJ2-2	TGTGCCAGCAGCCCCGGGGAGGGGTGGACCGGGGAGCTGTTTTTT	CASSPGEGWTGELFF
TRBV12-5	NA	few	TRBJ1-1	TGTGCTAGTGGTTTGGACTTGGGGGACACTGAAGCTTTCTTT	CASGLDLGDTEAFF
TRBV5-1	NA	NA	TRBJ2-3	TGCGCCAGCAGCTTGGGTTGGTTGACAGATACGCAGTATTTT	CASSLGWLTDTQYF
TRBV27	NA	once	TRBJ2-1	TGTGCCAGCAGTCCAGACTCCTCCCATGAGCAGTTCTTC	CASSPDSSHEQFF
TRBV7-6	TRBD1	NA	TRBJ2-5	TGTGCCAGCAGCCTTTGGACAGGACAAGAGACCCAGTACTTC	CASSLWTGQETQYF
TRBV27	NA	NA	TRBJ2-5	TGTGCCAGCAGTTTAGGTCCCTCGGGCAGGGTGGGAGAGACCCAGTACTTC	CASSLGPSGRVGETQYF
TRBV5-1	NA	once	TRBJ1-4	TGCGCCAGCAGCTTGGCACCTCGTAATGAAAAACTGTTTTTT	CASSLAPRNEKLFF
TRBV7-9	NA	NA	TRBJ1-3	TGTGCCAGCAGCTTATTTACGATGCAGGGGCGAAGTAACACCATATATTTT	CASSLFTMQGRSNTIYF
TRBV18	NA	NA	TRBJ2-3	TGTGCCAGCTCAGGCGGAGGAACAGATACGCAGTATTTT	CASSGGGTDTQYF
TRBV5-1	NA	NA	TRBJ2-1	TGCGCCAGCAGCTTGGCGGGGGGCACCCACAATGAGCAGTTCTTC	CASSLAGGTHNEQFF
TRBV6-5	TRBD1	NA	TRBJ1-1	TGTGCCAGCATAATACAGGGGGCCGAAGCTGAAGCTTTCTTT	CASIIQGAEAEAFF
TRBV5-1	NA	NA	TRBJ2-7	TGCGCCAGCAGCTTTAGGGAGAGCTACGAGCAGTACTTC	CASSFRESYEQYF
TRBV6-6	TRBD2	NA	TRBJ2-1	TGTGCCAGCAGAACTTCGGGCGGGGGGAGGAACAATGAGCAGTTCTTC	CASRTSGGGRNNEQFF
TRBV19	TRBD2	NA	TRBJ2-3	TGTGCCAGTAGTATACCGGGAGGGCCAGATACGCAGTATTTT	CASSIPGGPDTQYF
TRBV6-5	TRBD1	NA	TRBJ2-7	TGTGCCAGCAGCACTACAGGGGGTAGCTCCTACGAGCAGTACTTC	CASSTTGGSSYEQYF
TRBV9	TRBD2	once	TRBJ2-3	TGTGCCAGCAGCGTAGACGGACTAGCGGGAGATACGCAGTATTTT	CASSVDGLAGDTQYF
TRBV27	NA	NA	TRBJ1-5	TGTGCCAGCAGCTTGCAAAGTAGCAATCAGCCCCAGCATTTT	CASSLQSSNQPQHF
TRBV19	TRBD1	NA	TRBJ2-2	TGTGCCAGTAGTCCGCGACAGGGGGCTAGGGCCGGGGAGCTGTTTTTT	CASSPRQGARAGELFF
TRBV10-1	NA	NA	TRBJ1-4	TGCGCCAGCAGTGAAGGGCAGGAGAATGAAAAACTGTTTTTT	CASSEGQENEKLFF
TRBV9	NA	NA	TRBJ2-1	TGTGCCAGCCACGGAGGGGGAAATGAGCAGTTCTTC	CASHGGGNEQFF
TRBV19	TRBD2	NA	TRBJ2-5	TGTGCCAGTAGTGCGGGGGTGAGGACTAAGGAACAAGAGACCCAGTACTTC	CASSAGVRTKEQETQYF
TRBV5-1	NA	NA	TRBJ1-1	TGCGCCAGCAGCTTGGGACAGCCCCCAATGAACACTGAAGCTTTCTTT	CASSLGQPPMNTEAFF
TRBV9	TRBD1	NA	TRBJ2-3	TGTGCCAGCAGCGCCACCGGGACAGGGGTCCGTTTGGCAGATACGCAGTATTTT	CASSATGTGVRLADTQYF
TRBV5-1	NA	NA	TRBJ2-2	TGCGCCAGCAGCCTAGGGTTGTTATCATCCGGGGAGCTGTTTTTT	CASSLGLLSSGELFF